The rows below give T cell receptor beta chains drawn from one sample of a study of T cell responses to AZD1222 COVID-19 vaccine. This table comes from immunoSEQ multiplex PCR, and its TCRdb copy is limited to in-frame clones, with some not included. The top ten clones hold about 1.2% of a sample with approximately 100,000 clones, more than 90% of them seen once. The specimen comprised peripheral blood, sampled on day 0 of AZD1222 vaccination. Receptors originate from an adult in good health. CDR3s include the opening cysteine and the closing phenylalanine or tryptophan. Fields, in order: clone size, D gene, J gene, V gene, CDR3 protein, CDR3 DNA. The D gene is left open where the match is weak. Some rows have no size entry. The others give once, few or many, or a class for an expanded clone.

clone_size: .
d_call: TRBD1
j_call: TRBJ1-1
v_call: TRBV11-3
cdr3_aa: CASSLGTGAPGNTEAFF
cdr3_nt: TGTGCCAGCAGCTTAGGAACAGGGGCTCCGGGTAACACTGAAGCTTTCTTT

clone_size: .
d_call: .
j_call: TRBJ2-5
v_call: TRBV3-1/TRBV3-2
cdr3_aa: CASSQDPVGETQYF
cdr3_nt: TGTGCCAGCAGCCAAGACCCGGTAGGGGAGACCCAGTACTTC

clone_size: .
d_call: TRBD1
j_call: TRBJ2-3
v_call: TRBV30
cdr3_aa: CAWSVRWGDRGFTDTQYF
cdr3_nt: TGTGCCTGGAGTGTACGGTGGGGGGACAGGGGGTTCACAGATACGCAGTATTTT

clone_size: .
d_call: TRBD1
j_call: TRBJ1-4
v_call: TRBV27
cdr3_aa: CASTQQGGRGEKLFF
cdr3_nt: TGTGCCAGCACCCAGCAGGGGGGGCGTGGGGAAAAACTGTTTTTT

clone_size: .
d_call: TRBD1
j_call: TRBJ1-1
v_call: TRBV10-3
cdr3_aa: CAITGGRDTEAFF
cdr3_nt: TGTGCCATCACAGGGGGCAGAGACACTGAAGCTTTCTTT

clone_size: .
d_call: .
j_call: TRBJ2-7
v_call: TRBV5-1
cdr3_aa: CASSLDGSYEQYF
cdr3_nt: TGCGCCAGCAGCTTGGACGGCTCCTACGAGCAGTACTTC

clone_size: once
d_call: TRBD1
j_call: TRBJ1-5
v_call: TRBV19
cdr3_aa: CASTPDRDNQPQHF
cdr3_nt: TGTGCCAGTACCCCGGACAGGGACAATCAGCCCCAGCATTTT

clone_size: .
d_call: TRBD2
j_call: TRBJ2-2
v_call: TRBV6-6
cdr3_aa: CASSRGLAGGGTGELFF
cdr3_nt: TGTGCCAGCAGTCGGGGACTAGCGGGAGGCGGGACCGGGGAGCTGTTTTTT

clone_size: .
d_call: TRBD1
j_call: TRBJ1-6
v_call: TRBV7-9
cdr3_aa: CASRAPGQGTSPLHF
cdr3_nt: TGTGCCAGCAGGGCCCCGGGACAGGGGACCTCACCCCTCCACTTT

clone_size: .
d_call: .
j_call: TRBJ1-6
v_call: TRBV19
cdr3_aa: CASTSGASSGHSPLHF
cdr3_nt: TGTGCCAGTACCTCGGGGGCTTCCTCGGGCCATTCACCCCTCCACTTT

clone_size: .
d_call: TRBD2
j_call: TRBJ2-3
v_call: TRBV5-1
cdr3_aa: CASSLYGPSGGAKEDTQYF
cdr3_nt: TGCGCCAGCAGCTTGTATGGTCCTAGCGGGGGGGCCAAGGAAGATACGCAGTATTTT

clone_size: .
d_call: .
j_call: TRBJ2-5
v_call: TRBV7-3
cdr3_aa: CASSPGSGETQYF
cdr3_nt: TGTGCCAGCAGCCCCGGGTCAGGGGAGACCCAGTACTTC

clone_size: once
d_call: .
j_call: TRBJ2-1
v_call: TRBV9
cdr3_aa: CASSVANNEQFF
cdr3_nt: TGTGCCAGCAGCGTAGCTAACAATGAGCAGTTCTTC

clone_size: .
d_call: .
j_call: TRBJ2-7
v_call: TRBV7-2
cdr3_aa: CASSLKTGEPYEQYF
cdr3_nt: TGTGCCAGCAGCTTAAAAACGGGAGAACCCTACGAGCAGTACTTC

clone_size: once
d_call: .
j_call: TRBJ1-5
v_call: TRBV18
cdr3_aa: CASSTGSGHQPQHF
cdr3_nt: TGTGCCAGCTCAACAGGGAGCGGCCATCAGCCCCAGCATTTT

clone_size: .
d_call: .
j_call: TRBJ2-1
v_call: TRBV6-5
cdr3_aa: CASSYGYNEQFF
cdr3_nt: TGTGCCAGCAGTTACGGTTACAATGAGCAGTTCTTC

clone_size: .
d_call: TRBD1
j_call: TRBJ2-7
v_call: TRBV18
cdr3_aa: CASSILDRGNEQYF
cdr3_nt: TGTGCCAGCTCTATTCTCGACAGGGGCAACGAGCAGTACTTC

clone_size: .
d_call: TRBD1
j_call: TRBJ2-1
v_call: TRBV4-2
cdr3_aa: CASSQRTGGLNNEQFF
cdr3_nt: TGTGCCAGCAGCCAGAGGACAGGGGGACTGAATAATGAGCAGTTCTTC

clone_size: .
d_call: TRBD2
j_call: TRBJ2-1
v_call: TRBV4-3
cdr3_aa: CASSQDGSGGWNEQFF
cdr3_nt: TGCGCCAGCAGCCAAGATGGGAGCGGGGGATGGAATGAGCAGTTCTTC

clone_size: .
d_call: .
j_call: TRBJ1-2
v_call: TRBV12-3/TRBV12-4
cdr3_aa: CASSFGRVRGYTF
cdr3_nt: TGTGCCAGCAGTTTTGGGAGGGTGCGTGGCTACACCTTC

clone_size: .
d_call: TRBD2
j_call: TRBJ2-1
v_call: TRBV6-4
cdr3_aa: CASSVRGDFFGQFF
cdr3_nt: TGTGCCAGCAGTGTACGGGGGGACTTTTTTGGGCAGTTCTTC

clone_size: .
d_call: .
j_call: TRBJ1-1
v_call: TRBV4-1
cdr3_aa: CASSQDVTRPEAFF
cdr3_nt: TGCGCCAGCAGCCAAGATGTGACTCGCCCTGAAGCTTTCTTT

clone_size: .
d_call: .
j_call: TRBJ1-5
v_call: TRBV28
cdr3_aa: CASSLTIQPQHF
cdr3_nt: TGTGCCAGCAGTTTAACCATCCAGCCCCAGCATTTT

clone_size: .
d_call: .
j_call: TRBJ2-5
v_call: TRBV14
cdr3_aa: CASSQDDGETQYF
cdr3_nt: TGTGCCAGCAGCCAAGATGACGGAGAGACCCAGTACTTC

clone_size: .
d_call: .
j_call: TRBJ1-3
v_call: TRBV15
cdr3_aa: CATSEGGRNTIYF
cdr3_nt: TGTGCCACCAGCGAGGGCGGACGAAACACCATATATTTT

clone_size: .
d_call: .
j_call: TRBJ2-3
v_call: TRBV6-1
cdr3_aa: CASGEGRTDTQYF
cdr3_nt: TGTGCCAGCGGTGAAGGCCGCACAGATACGCAGTATTTT

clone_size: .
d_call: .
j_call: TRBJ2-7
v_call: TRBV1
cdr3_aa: CTSSLVVGFCGRTPYEQYF
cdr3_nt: TGCACCAGCAGCCTGGTGGTGGGATTTTGTGGGAGGACCCCCTACGAGCAGTACTTC

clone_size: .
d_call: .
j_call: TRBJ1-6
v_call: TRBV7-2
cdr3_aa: CASSLGRTASPLHF
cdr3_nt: TGTGCCAGCAGCTTAGGAAGGACAGCTTCACCCCTCCACTTT

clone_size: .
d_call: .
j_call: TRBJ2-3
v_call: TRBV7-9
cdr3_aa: CASSLAGSDTQYF
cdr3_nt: TGTGCCAGCAGCTTAGCGGGGTCAGATACGCAGTATTTT

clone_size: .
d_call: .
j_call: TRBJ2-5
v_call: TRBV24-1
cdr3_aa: CATSDRGLAQETQYF
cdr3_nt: TGTGCCACCAGTGATCGTGGACTGGCTCAAGAGACCCAGTACTTC

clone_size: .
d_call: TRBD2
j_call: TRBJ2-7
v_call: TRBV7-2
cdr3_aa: CASSFLAGATYEQYF
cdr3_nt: TGTGCCAGCAGCTTTTTAGCGGGAGCGACCTACGAGCAGTACTTC

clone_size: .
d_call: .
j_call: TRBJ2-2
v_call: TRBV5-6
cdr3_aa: CASSLASLRYTGELFF
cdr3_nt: TGTGCCAGCAGCTTGGCTAGCTTAAGGTACACCGGGGAGCTGTTTTTT

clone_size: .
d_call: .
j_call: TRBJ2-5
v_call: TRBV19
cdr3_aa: CATALAGRETQYF
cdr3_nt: TGTGCCACGGCTCTCGCGGGGAGGGAGACCCAGTACTTC

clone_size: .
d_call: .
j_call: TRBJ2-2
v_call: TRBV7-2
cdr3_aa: CASNMGVRDGELFF
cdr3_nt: TGTGCCAGCAACATGGGGGTCCGGGACGGGGAGCTGTTTTTT

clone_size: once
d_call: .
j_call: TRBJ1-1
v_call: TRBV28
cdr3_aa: CASFQGGGTEAFF
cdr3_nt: TGTGCCAGCTTTCAGGGAGGGGGCACTGAAGCTTTCTTT

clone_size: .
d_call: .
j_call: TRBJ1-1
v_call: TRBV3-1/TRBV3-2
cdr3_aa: CASSQDSGGFTVRAFF
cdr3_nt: TGTGCCAGCAGCCAAGATTCGGGGGGGTTTACTGTTCGGGCTTTCTTT

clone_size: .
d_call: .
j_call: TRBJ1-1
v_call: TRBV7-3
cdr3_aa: CASSIDSQGTEAFF
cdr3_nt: TGTGCCAGCAGCATAGACAGCCAAGGCACTGAAGCTTTCTTT

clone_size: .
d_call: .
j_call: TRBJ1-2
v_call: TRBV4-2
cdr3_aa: CASSQDLAWGGYGYTF
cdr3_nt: TGTGCCAGCAGCCAAGATTTGGCTTGGGGGGGTTATGGCTACACCTTC

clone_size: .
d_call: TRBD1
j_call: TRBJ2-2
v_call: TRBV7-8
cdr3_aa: CASSLGTGGATGELFF
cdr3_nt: TGTGCCAGCAGCTTAGGGACAGGGGGTGCCACCGGGGAGCTGTTTTTT

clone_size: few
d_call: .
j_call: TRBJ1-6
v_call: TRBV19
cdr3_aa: CASSISGGVGSPLHF
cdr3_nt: TGTGCCAGTAGTATCTCGGGAGGAGTTGGTTCACCCCTCCACTTT

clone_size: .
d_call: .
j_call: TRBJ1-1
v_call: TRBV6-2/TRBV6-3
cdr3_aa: CASSSGTRMGTEAFF
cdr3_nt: TGTGCCAGCAGCTCCGGGACGCGAATGGGGACTGAAGCTTTCTTT

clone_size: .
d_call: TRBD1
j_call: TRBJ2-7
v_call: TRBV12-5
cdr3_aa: CASGLAQGIPPLRQQYF
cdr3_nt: TGTGCTAGTGGTTTGGCACAGGGGATCCCACCTTTGAGGCAGCAGTACTTC

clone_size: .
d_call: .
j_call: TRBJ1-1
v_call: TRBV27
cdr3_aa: CASKRTPGYTEAFF
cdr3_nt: TGTGCCAGCAAACGGACACCGGGGTACACTGAAGCTTTCTTT

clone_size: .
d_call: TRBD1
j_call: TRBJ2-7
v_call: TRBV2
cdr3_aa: CASRLGQGAYEQYF
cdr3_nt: TGTGCCAGCAGGCTGGGACAGGGGGCCTACGAGCAGTACTTC

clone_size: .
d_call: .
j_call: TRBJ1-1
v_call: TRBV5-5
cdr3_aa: CASSLRDMNTEAFF
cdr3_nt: TGTGCCAGCAGCTTGCGGGACATGAACACTGAAGCTTTCTTT

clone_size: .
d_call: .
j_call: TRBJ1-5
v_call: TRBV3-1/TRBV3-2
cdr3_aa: CASSRDFNQPQHF
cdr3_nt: TGTGCCAGCAGCCGGGATTTCAATCAGCCCCAGCATTTT

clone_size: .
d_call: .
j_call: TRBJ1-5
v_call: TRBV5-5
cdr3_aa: CASSWGTQGEGNQPQHF
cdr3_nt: TGTGCCAGCAGCTGGGGGACACAGGGAGAGGGCAATCAGCCCCAGCATTTT

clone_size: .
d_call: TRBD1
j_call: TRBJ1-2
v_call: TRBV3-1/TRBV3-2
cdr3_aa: CASSQGDRGGYGYTF
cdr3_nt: TGTGCCAGCAGCCAAGGGGACAGGGGCGGCTATGGCTACACCTTC

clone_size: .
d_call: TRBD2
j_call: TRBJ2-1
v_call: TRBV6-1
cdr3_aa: CASSGRLAGGWNEQFF
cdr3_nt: TGTGCCAGCAGTGGGCGACTAGCGGGGGGGTGGAATGAGCAGTTCTTC

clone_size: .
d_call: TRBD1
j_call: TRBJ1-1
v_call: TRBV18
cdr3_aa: CASSPTGANTEAFF
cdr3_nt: TGTGCCAGCTCACCTACAGGGGCGAACACTGAAGCTTTCTTT

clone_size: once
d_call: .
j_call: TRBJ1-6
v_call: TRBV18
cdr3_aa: CASSPGQFPSPLHF
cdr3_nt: TGTGCCAGCTCACCCGGGCAGTTTCCTTCACCCCTCCACTTT

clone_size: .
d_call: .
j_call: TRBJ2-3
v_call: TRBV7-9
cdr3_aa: CASSSLDSPTDTQYF
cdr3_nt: TGTGCCAGCAGCTCATTAGACTCTCCCACAGATACGCAGTATTTT

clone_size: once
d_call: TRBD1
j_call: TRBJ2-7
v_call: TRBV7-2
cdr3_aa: CASSYGTGAYEQYF
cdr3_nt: TGTGCCAGCAGCTACGGGACAGGAGCCTACGAGCAGTACTTC

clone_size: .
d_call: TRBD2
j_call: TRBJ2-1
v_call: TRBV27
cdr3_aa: CASSPVGLAGTYEQFF
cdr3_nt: TGTGCCAGCAGTCCCGTCGGACTAGCGGGAACCTACGAGCAGTTCTTC